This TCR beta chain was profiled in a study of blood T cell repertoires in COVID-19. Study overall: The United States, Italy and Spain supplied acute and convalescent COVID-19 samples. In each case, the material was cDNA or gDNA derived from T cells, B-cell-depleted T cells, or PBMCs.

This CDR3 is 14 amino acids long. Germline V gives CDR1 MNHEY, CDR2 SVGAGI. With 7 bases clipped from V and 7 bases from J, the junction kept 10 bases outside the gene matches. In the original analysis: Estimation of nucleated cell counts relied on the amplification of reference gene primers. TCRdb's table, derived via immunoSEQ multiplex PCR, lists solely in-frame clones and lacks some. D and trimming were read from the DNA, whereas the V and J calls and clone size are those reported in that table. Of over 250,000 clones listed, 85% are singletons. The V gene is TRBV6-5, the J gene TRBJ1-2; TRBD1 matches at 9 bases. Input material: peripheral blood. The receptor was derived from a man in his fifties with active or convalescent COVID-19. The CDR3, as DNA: TGTGCCAGCACCCTGGACAGGGGAGCGTCTGGCTACACCTTC. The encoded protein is CASTLDRGASGYTF.